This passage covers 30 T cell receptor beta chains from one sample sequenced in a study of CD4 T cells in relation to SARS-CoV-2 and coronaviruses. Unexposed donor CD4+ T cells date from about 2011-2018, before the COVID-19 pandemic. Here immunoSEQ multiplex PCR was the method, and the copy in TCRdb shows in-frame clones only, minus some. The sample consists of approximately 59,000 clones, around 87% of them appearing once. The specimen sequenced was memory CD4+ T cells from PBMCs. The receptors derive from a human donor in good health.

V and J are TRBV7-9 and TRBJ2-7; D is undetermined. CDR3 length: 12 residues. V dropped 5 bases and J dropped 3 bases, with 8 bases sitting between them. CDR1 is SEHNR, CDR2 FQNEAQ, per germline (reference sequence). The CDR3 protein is CASSQDLYEQYF. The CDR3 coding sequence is TGTGCCAGCAGCCAGGACCTCTACGAGCAGTACTTC.

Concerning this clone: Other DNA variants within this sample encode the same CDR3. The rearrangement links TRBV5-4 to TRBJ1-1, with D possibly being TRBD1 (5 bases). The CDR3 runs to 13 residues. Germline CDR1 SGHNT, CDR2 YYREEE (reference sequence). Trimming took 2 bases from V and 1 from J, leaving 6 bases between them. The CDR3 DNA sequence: TGTGCCAGCAGCTTCGACAGGAACACTGAAGCTTTCTTT. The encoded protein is CASSFDRNTEAFF.

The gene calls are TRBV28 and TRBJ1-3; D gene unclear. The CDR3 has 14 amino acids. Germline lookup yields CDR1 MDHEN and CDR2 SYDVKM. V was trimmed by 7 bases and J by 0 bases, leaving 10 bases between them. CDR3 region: CASKERGSGNTIYF. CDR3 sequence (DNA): TGTGCCAGCAAGGAACGGGGCTCTGGAAACACCATATATTTT.

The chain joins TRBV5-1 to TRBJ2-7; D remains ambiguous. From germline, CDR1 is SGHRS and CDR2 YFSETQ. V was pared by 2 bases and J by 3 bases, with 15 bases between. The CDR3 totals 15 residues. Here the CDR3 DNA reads TGCGCCAGCAGCTTACGGTGGGGTCCTTACTACGAGCAGTACTTC. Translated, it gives CASSLRWGPYYEQYF.

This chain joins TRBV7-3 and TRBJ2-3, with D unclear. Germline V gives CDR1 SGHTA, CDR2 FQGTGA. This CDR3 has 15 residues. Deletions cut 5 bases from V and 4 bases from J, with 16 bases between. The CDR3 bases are TGTGCCAGCAGCACACCCACCCGCGCGCCAGATACGCAGTATTTT. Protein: CASSTPTRAPDTQYF. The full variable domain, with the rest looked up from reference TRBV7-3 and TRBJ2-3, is GAGVSQTPSNKVTEKGKYVELRCDPISGHTALYWYRQSLGQGPEFLIYFQGTGAADDSGLPNDRFFAVRPEGSVSTLKIQRTERGDSAVYLCASSTPTRAPDTQYFGPGTRLTVL.

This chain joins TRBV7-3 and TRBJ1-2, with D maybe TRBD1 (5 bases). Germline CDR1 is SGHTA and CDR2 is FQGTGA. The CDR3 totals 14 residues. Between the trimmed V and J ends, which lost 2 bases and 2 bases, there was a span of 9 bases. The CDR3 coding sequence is TGTGCCAGCAGCTTACGGGGGGGGAACTATGGCTACACCTTC. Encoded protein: CASSLRGGNYGYTF.

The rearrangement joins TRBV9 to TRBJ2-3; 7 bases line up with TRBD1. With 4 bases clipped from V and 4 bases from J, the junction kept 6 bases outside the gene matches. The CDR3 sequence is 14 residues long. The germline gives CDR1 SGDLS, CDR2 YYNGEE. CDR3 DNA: TGTGCCAGCAGCCCTCGACAGGGTCCAGATACGCAGTATTTT. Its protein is CASSPRQGPDTQYF.

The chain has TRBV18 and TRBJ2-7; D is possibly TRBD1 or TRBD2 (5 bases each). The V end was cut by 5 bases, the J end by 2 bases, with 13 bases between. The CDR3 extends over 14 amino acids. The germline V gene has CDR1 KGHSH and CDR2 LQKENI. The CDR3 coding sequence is TGTGCCAGCTCATCCGGGACGGTAACCTACGAGCAGTACTTC. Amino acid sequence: CASSSGTVTYEQYF.

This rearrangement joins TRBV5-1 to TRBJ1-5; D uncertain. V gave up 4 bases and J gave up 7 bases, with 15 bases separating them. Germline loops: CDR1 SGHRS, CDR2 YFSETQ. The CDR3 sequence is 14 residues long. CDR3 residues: CASSPGEPDQPQHF. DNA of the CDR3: TGCGCCAGCAGCCCCGGGGAACCCGACCAGCCCCAGCATTTT.

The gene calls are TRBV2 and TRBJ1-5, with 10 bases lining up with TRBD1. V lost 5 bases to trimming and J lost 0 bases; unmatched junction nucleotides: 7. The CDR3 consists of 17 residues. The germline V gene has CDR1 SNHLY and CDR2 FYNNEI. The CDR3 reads CASSYLGTGASNQPQHF. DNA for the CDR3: TGTGCCAGCAGTTATTTAGGGACAGGGGCTAGCAATCAGCCCCAGCATTTT.

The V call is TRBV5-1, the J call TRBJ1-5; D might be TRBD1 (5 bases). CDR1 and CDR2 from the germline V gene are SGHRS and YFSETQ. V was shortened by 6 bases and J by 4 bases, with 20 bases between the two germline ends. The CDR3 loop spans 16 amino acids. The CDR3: CASTIGQGIRNQPQHF. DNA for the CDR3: TGCGCCAGCACTATTGGGCAGGGAATCAGAAATCAGCCCCAGCATTTT.

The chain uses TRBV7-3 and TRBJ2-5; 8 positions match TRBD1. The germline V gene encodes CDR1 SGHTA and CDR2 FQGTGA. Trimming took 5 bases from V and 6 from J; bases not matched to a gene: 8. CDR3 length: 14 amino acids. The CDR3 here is CASSPLDRAQTQYF. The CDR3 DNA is TGTGCCAGCAGCCCCTTGGACAGGGCACAGACCCAGTACTTC. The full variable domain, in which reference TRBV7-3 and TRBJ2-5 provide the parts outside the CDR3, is GAGVSQTPSNKVTEKGKYVELRCDPISGHTALYWYRQSLGQGPEFLIYFQGTGAADDSGLPNDRFFAVRPEGSVSTLKIQRTERGDSAVYLCASSPLDRAQTQYFGPGTRLLVL.

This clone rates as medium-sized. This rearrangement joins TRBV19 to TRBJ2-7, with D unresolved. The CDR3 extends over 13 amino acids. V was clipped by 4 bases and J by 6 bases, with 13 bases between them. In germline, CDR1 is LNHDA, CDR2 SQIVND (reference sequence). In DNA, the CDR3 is TGTGCCAGTAGTACCACCCGAGGCTCCGAGCAGTACTTC. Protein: CASSTTRGSEQYF.

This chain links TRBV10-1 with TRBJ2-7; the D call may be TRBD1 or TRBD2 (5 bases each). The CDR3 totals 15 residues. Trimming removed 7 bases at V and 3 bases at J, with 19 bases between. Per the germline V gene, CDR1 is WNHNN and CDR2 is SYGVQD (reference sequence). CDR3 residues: CASNRTVTGCYEQYF. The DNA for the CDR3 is TGCGCCAGCAACAGGACGGTTACGGGGTGCTACGAGCAGTACTTC.

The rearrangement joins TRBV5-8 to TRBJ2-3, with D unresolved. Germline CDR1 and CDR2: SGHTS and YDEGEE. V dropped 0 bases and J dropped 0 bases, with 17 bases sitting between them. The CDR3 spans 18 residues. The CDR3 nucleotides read TGTGCCAGCAGCTTGGGTTCTTCGTTTCTCCGAAGCACAGATACGCAGTATTTT. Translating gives CASSLGSSFLRSTDTQYF.

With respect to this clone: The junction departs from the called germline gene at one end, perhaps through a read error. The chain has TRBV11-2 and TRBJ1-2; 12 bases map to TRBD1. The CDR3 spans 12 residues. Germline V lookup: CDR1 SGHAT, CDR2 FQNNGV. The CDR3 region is CASSPNRDRGHF. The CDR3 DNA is TGTGCCAGCAGCCCTAACCGGGACAGGGGGCACTTC.

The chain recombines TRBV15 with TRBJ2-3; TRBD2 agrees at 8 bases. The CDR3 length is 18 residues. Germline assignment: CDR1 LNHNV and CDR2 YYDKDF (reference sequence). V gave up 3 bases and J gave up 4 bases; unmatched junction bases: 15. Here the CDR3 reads CATSSTTQAGAGPDTQYF. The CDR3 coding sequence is TGTGCCACCAGCAGTACTACGCAAGCGGGGGCTGGGCCAGATACGCAGTATTTT. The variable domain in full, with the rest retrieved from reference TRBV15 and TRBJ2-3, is DAMVIQNPRYQVTQFGKPVTLSCSQTLNHNVMYWYQQKSSQAPKLLFHYYDKDFNNEADTPDNFQSRRPNTSFCFLDIRSPGLGDTAMYLCATSSTTQAGAGPDTQYFGPGTRLTVL.

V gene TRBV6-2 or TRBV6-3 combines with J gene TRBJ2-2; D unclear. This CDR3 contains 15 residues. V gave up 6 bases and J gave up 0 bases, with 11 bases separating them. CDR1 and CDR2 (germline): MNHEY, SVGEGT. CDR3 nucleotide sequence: TGTGCCAGCAGCCCAGGCACAGCGAACACCGGGGAGCTGTTTTTT. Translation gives CASSPGTANTGELFF.

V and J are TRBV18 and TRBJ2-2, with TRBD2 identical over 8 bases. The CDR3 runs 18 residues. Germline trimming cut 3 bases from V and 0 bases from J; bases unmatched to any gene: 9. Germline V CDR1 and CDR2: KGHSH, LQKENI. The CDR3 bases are TGTGCCAGCTCACCGGCAACTTTAGCGGGGACGAACACCGGGGAGCTGTTTTTT. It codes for CASSPATLAGTNTGELFF. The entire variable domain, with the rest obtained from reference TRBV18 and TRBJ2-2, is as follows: NAGVMQNPRHLVRRRGQEARLRCSPMKGHSHVYWYRQLPEEGLKFMVYLQKENIIDESGMPKERFSAEFPKEGPSILRIQQVVRGDSAAYFCASSPATLAGTNTGELFFGEGSRLTVL.

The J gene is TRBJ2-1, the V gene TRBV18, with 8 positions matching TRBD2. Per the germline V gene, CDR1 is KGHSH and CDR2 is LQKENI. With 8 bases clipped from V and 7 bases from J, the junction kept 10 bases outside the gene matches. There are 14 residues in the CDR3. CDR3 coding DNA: TGTGCCAGCCGGGGGGGGCCGGGATTGAATGAGCAGTTCTTC. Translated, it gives CASRGGPGLNEQFF.

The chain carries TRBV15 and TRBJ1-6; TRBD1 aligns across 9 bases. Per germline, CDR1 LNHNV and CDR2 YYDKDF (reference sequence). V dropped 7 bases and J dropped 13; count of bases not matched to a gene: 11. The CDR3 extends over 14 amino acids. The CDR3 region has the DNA TGTGCCACCAAAAAAACAGGGGGCTTTACGCCCCTCCACTTT. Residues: CATKKTGGFTPLHF.

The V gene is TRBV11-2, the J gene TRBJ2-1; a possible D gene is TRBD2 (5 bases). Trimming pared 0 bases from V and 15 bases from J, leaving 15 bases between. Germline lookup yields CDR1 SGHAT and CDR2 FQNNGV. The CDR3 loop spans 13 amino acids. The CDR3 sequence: CASSLDRNSDPFF. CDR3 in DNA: TGTGCCAGCAGCTTAGATCGCAATAGCGACCCGTTCTTC.

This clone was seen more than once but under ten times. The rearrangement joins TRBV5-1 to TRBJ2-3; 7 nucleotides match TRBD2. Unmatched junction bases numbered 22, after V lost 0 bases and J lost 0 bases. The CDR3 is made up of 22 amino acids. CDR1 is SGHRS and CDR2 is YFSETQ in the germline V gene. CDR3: CASSLGYGGMLGLLESTDTQYF. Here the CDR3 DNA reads TGCGCCAGCAGCTTGGGCTACGGGGGGATGCTGGGGTTATTGGAGAGCACAGATACGCAGTATTTT.

This CDR3 reads CASSYGQGKTEAFF. The CDR3 bases are TGTGCCAGCAGTTACGGACAGGGGAAAACTGAAGCTTTCTTT. This chain links TRBV6-2 or TRBV6-3 with TRBJ1-1, with TRBD1 matching over 9 bases. CDR1 and CDR2 (germline): MNHEY, SVGEGT. This CDR3 spans 14 amino acids. V trimming: 2 bases; J trimming: 5 bases; junction bases outside the gene matches: 3.

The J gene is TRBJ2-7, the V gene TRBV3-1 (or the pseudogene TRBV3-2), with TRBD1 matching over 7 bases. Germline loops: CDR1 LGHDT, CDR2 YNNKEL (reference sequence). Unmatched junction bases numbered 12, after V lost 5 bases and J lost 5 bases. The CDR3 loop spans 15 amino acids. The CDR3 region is CASSTTRGTVHEQYF. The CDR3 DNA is TGTGCCAGCAGCACTACCCGAGGGACAGTTCACGAGCAGTACTTC.

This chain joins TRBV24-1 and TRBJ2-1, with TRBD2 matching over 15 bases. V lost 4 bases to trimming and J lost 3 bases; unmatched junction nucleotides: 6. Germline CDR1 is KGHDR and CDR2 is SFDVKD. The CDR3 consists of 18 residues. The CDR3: CATSDQPGLAGGYNEQFF. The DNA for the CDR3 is TGTGCCACCAGTGACCAACCGGGACTAGCGGGGGGCTACAATGAGCAGTTCTTC.

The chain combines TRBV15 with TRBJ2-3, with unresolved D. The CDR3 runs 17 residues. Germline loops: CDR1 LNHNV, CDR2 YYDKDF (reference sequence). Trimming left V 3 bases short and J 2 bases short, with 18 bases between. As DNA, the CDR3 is TGTGCCACCAGCAGGGCCCTGGGTAACTCCTTCACAGATACGCAGTATTTT. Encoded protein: CATSRALGNSFTDTQYF.

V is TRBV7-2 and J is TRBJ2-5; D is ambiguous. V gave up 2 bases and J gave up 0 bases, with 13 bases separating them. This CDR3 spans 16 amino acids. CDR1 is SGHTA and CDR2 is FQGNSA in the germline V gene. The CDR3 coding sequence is TGTGCCAGCAGCTTACTTAACCCCACGTACCAAGAGACCCAGTACTTC. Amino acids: CASSLLNPTYQETQYF. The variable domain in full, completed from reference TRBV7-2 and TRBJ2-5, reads GAGVSQSPSNKVTEKGKDVELRCDPISGHTALYWYRQSLGQGLEFLIYFQGNSAPDKSGLPSDRFSAERTGGSVSTLTIQRTQQEDSAVYLCASSLLNPTYQETQYFGPGTRLLVL.

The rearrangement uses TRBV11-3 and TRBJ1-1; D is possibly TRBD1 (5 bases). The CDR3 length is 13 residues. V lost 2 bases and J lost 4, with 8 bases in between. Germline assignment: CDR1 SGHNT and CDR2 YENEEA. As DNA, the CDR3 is TGTGCCAGCAGCTTATCTACAGGCACTGAAGCTTTCTTT. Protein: CASSLSTGTEAFF. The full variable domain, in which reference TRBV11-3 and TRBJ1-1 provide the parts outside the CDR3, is EAGVVQSPRYKIIEKKQPVAFWCNPISGHNTLYWYLQNLGQGPELLIRYENEEAVDDSQLPKDRFSAERLKGVDSTLKIQPAELGDSAVYLCASSLSTGTEAFFGQGTRLTVV.

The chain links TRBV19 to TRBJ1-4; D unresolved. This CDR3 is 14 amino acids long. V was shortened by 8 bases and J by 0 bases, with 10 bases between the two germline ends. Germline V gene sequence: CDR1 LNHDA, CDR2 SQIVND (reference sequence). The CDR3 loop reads CASRDPATNEKLFF. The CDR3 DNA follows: TGTGCCAGTCGCGACCCAGCAACTAATGAAAAACTGTTTTTT.